Shown below are 31 T cell receptor beta chains from a single sample sequenced in a study of T-cell memory formation after mild COVID-19. TCRdb recomputed calls from the 5' RACE reads with MiXCR, one row per CDR3 protein. This table holds roughly 200,000 distinct CDR3 sequences, about a sixth found once. Sequenced input: PBMCs or a T cell subset sorted from them (not recorded which). These receptors originate from an adult woman who had mild COVID-19 (a few samples of this study predate the infection). Cell type and time point are not known.

The gene calls are TRBV12-3 or TRBV12-4 and TRBJ2-7; weak D call: TRBD1 (6 bases). The CDR3 runs 13 residues. Trimming cost V 5 bases and J 5 bases, with 13 bases left between them. The CDR3 DNA is TGTGCCAGCAGTCCTCAGGGGCCCCACGAGCAGTACTTC. It translates to CASSPQGPHEQYF.

There are a few counts of this clonotype. The CDR3: CATSDSRTRTDTQYF. DNA for the CDR3: TGTGCCACCAGTGATAGTCGCACCCGCACAGATACGCAGTATTTT. The rearrangement uses TRBV24-1 and TRBJ2-3; no reliable D call. Germline V gives CDR1 KGHDR, CDR2 SFDVKD. This CDR3 region has 15 residues. V was trimmed by 3 bases and J by 1 base, leaving 10 bases between them.

This rearrangement joins TRBV4-3 to TRBJ1-4; D not certain. The germline V gene encodes CDR1 LGHNA and CDR2 YSLEER. There are 16 residues in the CDR3. V lost 0 bases, J lost 4 bases, and 12 bases lay in between. CDR3 sequence reads: CASSQEAWEFNEKLFF. CDR3 DNA: TGCGCCAGCAGCCAAGAAGCCTGGGAGTTTAATGAAAAACTGTTTTTT.

This clonotype was found a few times. This chain uses TRBV29-1 with TRBJ1-2; D gene uncertain. CDR3 length: 15 residues. In germline, CDR1 is SQVTM, CDR2 ANQGSEA. Trimming removed 0 bases at V and 7 bases at J, with 18 bases between. CDR3 residues: CSVEDRAGIIFGYTF. CDR3 bases: TGCAGCGTTGAAGATCGCGCGGGCATTATATTTGGCTACACCTTC.

This clonotype has a handful of counts. J is TRBJ2-3 and V is TRBV2; 10 bases map to TRBD2. Trimming took 6 bases from V and 2 from J; bases not matched to a gene: 2. This CDR3 contains 14 residues. Germline CDR1 SNHLY, CDR2 FYNNEI. The CDR3 reads CASRSGGATDTQYF. DNA of the CDR3: TGTGCCAGCAGGAGCGGGGGGGCCACAGATACGCAGTATTTT.

The J gene is TRBJ2-5, the V gene TRBV11-2; no reliable D call. V gave up 5 bases and J gave up 7 bases, with 11 bases separating them. Per the germline V gene, CDR1 is SGHAT and CDR2 is FQNNGV. CDR3 size: 12 residues. The chain's CDR3 is CASSPSTLTQYF. The CDR3 DNA follows: TGTGCCAGCAGCCCCTCTACGTTGACCCAGTACTTC.

In its sample, this clonotype was seen a few times. The rearrangement links TRBV11-2 to TRBJ2-1; D is unresolved. Trimming stripped 6 bases from V and 4 bases from J, with 16 bases between. In germline, CDR1 is SGHAT, CDR2 FQNNGV. There are 15 residues in the CDR3. The CDR3 protein is CASRPLSASYNEQFF. DNA of the CDR3: TGTGCCAGCAGGCCCCTCTCGGCCTCTTACAATGAGCAGTTCTTC. Drawing the rest from reference TRBV11-2 and TRBJ2-1, the complete variable domain is EAGVAQSPRYKIIEKRQSVAFWCNPISGHATLYWYQQILGQGPKLLIQFQNNGVVDDSQLPKDRFSAERLKGVDSTLKIQPAKLEDSAVYLCASRPLSASYNEQFFGPGTRLTVL.

V is TRBV5-1 and J is TRBJ1-1; the D is unclear. Germline values: CDR1 SGHRS, CDR2 YFSETQ. There are 15 residues in the CDR3. Trimming removed 6 bases at V and 7 bases at J, with 22 bases between. The CDR3 sequence: CASTAISEIKHEAFF. Here the CDR3 DNA reads TGCGCCAGCACCGCGATTTCGGAGATTAAGCATGAAGCTTTCTTT.

This clonotype was seen repeatedly, ten times or more. The J gene is TRBJ2-2, the V gene TRBV12-3 or TRBV12-4, with D possibly TRBD2 on 6 matching bases. This CDR3 region has 15 residues. Trimming shortened V by 0 bases and J by 1 base, and 6 bases separated the two germline ends. The CDR3 region has the DNA TGTGCCAGCAGTTTAGCGGGGGGGAACACCGGGGAGCTGTTTTTT. Translated, it gives CASSLAGGNTGELFF.

CDR3: CASSQATAGVTEAFF. The CDR3 DNA is TGCGCCAGCAGCCAAGCCACAGCGGGGGTCACTGAAGCTTTCTTT. The genes are TRBV4-3 and TRBJ1-1, with D possibly TRBD1 on 5 matching bases. From germline, CDR1 is LGHNA and CDR2 YSLEER. Trimming took off 1 base at V and 4 bases at J, with 13 bases between the two ends. The CDR3 contains 15 residues.

This clonotype was recorded a few times. The CDR3 protein is CASSKTASGANVLTF. CDR3 sequence (DNA): TGTGCCAGCAGTAAAACAGCGTCTGGGGCCAACGTCCTGACTTTC. The V call is TRBV6-1, the J call TRBJ2-6; no reliable D call. The length of the CDR3 is 15 residues. CDR1 is MNHNS and CDR2 is SASEGT in the germline V gene. Between the trimmed V and J ends, which lost 5 bases and 1 base, there was a span of 9 bases.

The rearrangement uses TRBV6-1 and TRBJ1-1; TRBD1 matches 7 bases. Germline CDR1 and CDR2: MNHNS and SASEGT. The CDR3 runs 14 residues. The V segment lost 7 bases and the J segment 10 bases; nucleotides outside the gene matches: 15. The CDR3 DNA reads TGTGCCAGCAAGACAGGGACGGGCCCTCGCGGAGCTTTCTTT. Its translation: CASKTGTGPRGAFF.

This clonotype was counted a few times. V and J are TRBV18 and TRBJ1-5; TRBD1 is a possible D gene (5 bases). This CDR3 has 13 residues. CDR1 and CDR2 (germline): KGHSH, LQKENI. The V end lost 3 bases, the J end lost 5 bases, and 8 bases lay between the germline ends. CDR3 DNA sequence: TGTGCCAGCTCACCCGTGACAGATCAGCCCCAGCATTTT. It is translated as CASSPVTDQPQHF.

This clonotype turned up a few times. This chain uses TRBV7-3 with TRBJ2-2; perhaps TRBD1 as D (5 bases). Trimming pared 1 base from V and 6 bases from J, leaving 12 bases between. Germline assignment: CDR1 SGHTA and CDR2 FQGTGA. This CDR3 is 15 amino acids long. In nucleotides, the CDR3 is TGTGCCAGCAGCTTAATGCAGGGCGGACCCGGGGAGCTGTTTTTT. It codes for CASSLMQGGPGELFF.

This sequence joins TRBV4-2 and TRBJ2-5, with 9 bases matching TRBD2. Trimming at V came to 0 bases and at J to 5 bases, leaving 10 bases not matched to a gene. Looked up from germline, CDR1 is LGHNA and CDR2 is YNFKEQ. The CDR3 length is 17 residues. CDR3 in DNA: TGTGCCAGCAGCCAAGATATGACTAGCGGAGGGGGGGAGACCCAGTACTTC. It encodes CASSQDMTSGGGETQYF.

This chain links TRBV6-5 with TRBJ2-6; D possibly corresponds to TRBD1 (6 bases). Germline CDR1 reads MNHEY; CDR2 reads SVGAGI. The CDR3 extends over 18 amino acids. V dropped 1 base and J dropped 1 base, with 14 bases sitting between them. Here the CDR3 reads CASSYFTRDISGANVLTF. CDR3 sequence (DNA): TGTGCCAGCAGTTACTTTACCCGGGACATATCTGGGGCCAACGTCCTGACTTTC.

This clonotype was observed a handful of times. This rearrangement joins TRBV12-3 or TRBV12-4 to TRBJ1-2; D is ambiguous. V lost 4 bases and J lost 0, with 12 bases in between. CDR3 size: 15 residues. CDR3 protein: CASSSRGLANYGYTF. DNA for the CDR3: TGTGCCAGCAGTTCGAGAGGTCTGGCTAACTATGGCTACACCTTC.

A few counts support this clonotype. V usage is TRBV24-1 and J usage is TRBJ2-2, with D possibly TRBD2 on 6 matching bases. V was shortened by 3 bases and J by 4 bases, with 17 bases between the two germline ends. Germline CDR1 and CDR2: KGHDR and SFDVKD. The CDR3 runs 17 residues. In DNA, the CDR3 is TGTGCCACCAGTGATCCATCCGGGAGATTTCCCACCGGGGAGCTGTTTTTT. Translated, it gives CATSDPSGRFPTGELFF.

The rearrangement uses TRBV19 and TRBJ1-5; D ambiguous. Per the germline V gene, CDR1 is LNHDA and CDR2 is SQIVND (reference sequence). The CDR3 length is 16 residues. The V end lost 5 bases, the J end lost 2 bases, and 16 bases lay between the germline ends. CDR3 region: CASSPRVWYGNQPQHF. The CDR3 region has the DNA TGTGCCAGTAGTCCCCGCGTTTGGTACGGCAATCAGCCCCAGCATTTT.

This clonotype has a handful of counts. V usage is TRBV20-1 and J usage is TRBJ2-1, with a tentative D call TRBD2 (6 bases). Germline lookup yields CDR1 DFQATT and CDR2 SNEGSKA (reference sequence). With 7 bases removed from V and 6 bases from J, the gap between germline ends came to 16 bases. This CDR3 has 13 amino acids. The CDR3, as DNA: TGCAGTGTTGGCGGGAAAGTATCCAATGAGCAGTTCTTC. It specifies CSVGGKVSNEQFF.

The table lists this clonotype with a few counts. The chain carries TRBV24-1 and TRBJ2-1; 14 bases fit TRBD2. There are 17 residues in the CDR3. V lost 4 bases to trimming and J lost 8 bases; unmatched junction nucleotides: 9. CDR1 KGHDR and CDR2 SFDVKD come from the germline V gene. This CDR3 reads CATSDPGTSGSYYEQFF. CDR3 bases: TGTGCCACCAGTGACCCCGGGACTAGCGGGAGTTATTATGAGCAGTTCTTC.

This clonotype has a handful of counts. V gene TRBV6-1 combines with J gene TRBJ1-1; TRBD1 aligns across 7 bases. Germline-derived CDR1 and CDR2 are MNHNS and SASEGT. The CDR3 runs 14 residues. The J segment lost 6 bases and the V segment lost 9 bases, leaving 13 bases of the junction unmatched. The DNA of the CDR3 is TGTGCCAGTTTAAGGGGGCTCTCACGGCCTGAAGCTTTCTTT. This sequence encodes CASLRGLSRPEAFF.

This clonotype occurred a few times. The chain joins TRBV5-1 to TRBJ1-1; 10 bases match TRBD1. The CDR3 runs to 15 residues. Losses at the gene ends were 5 bases for V and 5 bases for J; bases not matched to a gene: 9. Germline-derived CDR1 and CDR2 are SGHRS and YFSETQ. The CDR3 region has the DNA TGCGCCAGCAGAAGAACGGGACAGGGGTGGACTGAAGCTTTCTTT. This sequence encodes CASRRTGQGWTEAFF.

CDR3 amino acids: CASSVSGRTDTQYF. The DNA of the CDR3 is TGTGCCAGCAGCGTCAGCGGGCGCACAGATACGCAGTATTTT. The genes are TRBV9 and TRBJ2-3, with a possible D match to TRBD2 (6 bases). V lost 2 bases, J lost 1 base, and 8 bases lay in between. Germline V gene sequence: CDR1 SGDLS, CDR2 YYNGEE. CDR3 size: 14 residues.

This chain uses TRBV6-9 with TRBJ2-7; 9 nucleotides agree with TRBD1. CDR1 is MNHGY and CDR2 is SVAAGI in the germline V gene. The V segment lost 8 bases and the J segment 1 base; nucleotides outside the gene matches: 9. The CDR3 is 15 amino acids. CDR3 sequence: CASRSTGTGSYEQYF. In DNA form, the CDR3 reads TGTGCCAGCCGTTCCACCGGGACAGGGTCCTACGAGCAGTACTTC.

The chain carries TRBV7-8 and TRBJ1-5; the D gene is possibly TRBD1 (5 bases). CDR1 is SGHVS and CDR2 is FQNEAQ in the germline V gene. V lost 6 bases, J lost 7 bases, and 19 bases lay in between. This CDR3 spans 15 amino acids. The CDR3 coding sequence is TGTGCCAGCAGTCCCAGGGAAGGCAGCGACCAGCCCCAGCATTTT. This gives the protein CASSPREGSDQPQHF.

The genes are TRBV15 and TRBJ1-2; 8 bases match TRBD1. The CDR3 spans 15 residues. The V gene's germline CDR1 is LNHNV and CDR2 YYDKDF (reference sequence). V shed 0 bases and J 8 bases; nucleotides not matched to a gene: 8. Here the CDR3 reads CATSRERQGLGGYTF. As DNA, the CDR3 is TGTGCCACCAGCAGAGAACGACAGGGGCTCGGAGGCTACACCTTC.

The chain has TRBV2 and TRBJ1-2; D is unresolved. V lost 5 bases and J lost 1, with 8 bases in between. This CDR3 spans 13 amino acids. The germline V gene has CDR1 SNHLY and CDR2 FYNNEI. CDR3 residues: CASSTGHNYGYTF. CDR3 DNA: TGTGCCAGCAGTACGGGCCATAACTATGGCTACACCTTC.

This clonotype occurred a few times. The chain joins TRBV20-1 to TRBJ2-5; D is unresolved. Germline loops: CDR1 DFQATT, CDR2 SNEGSKA (reference sequence). This CDR3 comprises 13 residues. Trimming removed 7 bases at V and 7 bases at J, with 19 bases between. As DNA, the CDR3 is TGCAGTGTTACCGAAACTAATGTGGGGACCCAGTACTTC. This gives the protein CSVTETNVGTQYF.

A few counts support this clonotype. The CDR3 region is CASSSRAAASVGTGELFF. The CDR3 DNA sequence: TGTGCCAGCAGCTCCCGGGCAGCCGCCTCGGTGGGGACCGGGGAGCTGTTTTTT. The genes are TRBV7-9 and TRBJ2-2; no reliable D call. The CDR3 contains 18 residues. V lost 4 bases and J 5 bases, leaving 23 bases between the germline ends. Germline values: CDR1 SEHNR, CDR2 FQNEAQ (reference sequence). The full variable domain, in which reference TRBV7-9 and TRBJ2-2 provide the parts outside the CDR3, is DTGVSQNPRHKITKRGQNVTFRCDPISEHNRLYWYRQTLGQGPEFLTYFQNEAQLEKSRLLSDRFSAERPKGSFSTLEIQRTEQGDSAMYLCASSSRAAASVGTGELFFGEGSRLTVL.

V and J are TRBV19 and TRBJ2-7, with 11 positions matching TRBD2. The germline V gene encodes CDR1 LNHDA and CDR2 SQIVND (reference sequence). Germline trimming cut 6 bases from V and 7 bases from J; bases unmatched to any gene: 8. This CDR3 has 14 residues. For the CDR3, the DNA is TGTGCCAGTAGGCAGCTAGCGGGAGGCGGAGAGCAGTACTTC. The encoded protein is CASRQLAGGGEQYF.